The T cell receptor beta chain under discussion was sequenced for a study of T cell changes during pregnancy in multiple sclerosis. Clones were sequenced by immunoSEQ multiplex PCR, and TCRdb holds only the in-frame ones, with some missing. The table lists tens of thousands of clones, around 94% of them singletons. The CDR3 length is 14 residues. Germline CDR1 MNHEY, CDR2 SMNVEV (reference sequence). The V gene end was trimmed by 4 bases and the J gene end by 8 bases; junction bases not matched to a gene: 8. The specimen was peripheral blood, collected in the third trimester of pregnancy. The chain links TRBV27 to TRBJ1-2; TRBD1 matches at 9 bases. The sequence was collected from a female donor with multiple sclerosis, enrolled in a pregnancy study. CDR3 protein: CASSWGGQGWGYTF. DNA for the CDR3: TGTGCCAGCAGTTGGGGGGGACAGGGCTGGGGCTACACCTTC.